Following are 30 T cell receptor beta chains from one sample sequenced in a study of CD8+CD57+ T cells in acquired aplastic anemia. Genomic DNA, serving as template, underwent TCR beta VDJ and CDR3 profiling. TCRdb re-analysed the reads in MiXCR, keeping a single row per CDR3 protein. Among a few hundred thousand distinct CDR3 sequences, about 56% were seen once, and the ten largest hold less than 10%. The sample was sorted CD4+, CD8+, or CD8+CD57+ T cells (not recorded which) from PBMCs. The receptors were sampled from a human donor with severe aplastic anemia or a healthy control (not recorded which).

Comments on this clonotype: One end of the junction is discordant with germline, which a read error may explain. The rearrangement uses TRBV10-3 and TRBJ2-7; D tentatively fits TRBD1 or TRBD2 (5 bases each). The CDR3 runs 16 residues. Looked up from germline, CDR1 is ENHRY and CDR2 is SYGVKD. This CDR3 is CASSYHNGATSYEQYF. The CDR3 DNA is TGTGCCAGCAGTTACCATAACGGGGCGACGTCCTACGAGCAGTACTTC.

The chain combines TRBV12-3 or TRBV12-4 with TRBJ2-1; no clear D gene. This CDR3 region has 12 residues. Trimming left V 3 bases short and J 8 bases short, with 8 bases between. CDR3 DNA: TGTGCCAGCAGTTTTTACTCATATGAGCAGTTCTTC. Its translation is CASSFYSYEQFF.

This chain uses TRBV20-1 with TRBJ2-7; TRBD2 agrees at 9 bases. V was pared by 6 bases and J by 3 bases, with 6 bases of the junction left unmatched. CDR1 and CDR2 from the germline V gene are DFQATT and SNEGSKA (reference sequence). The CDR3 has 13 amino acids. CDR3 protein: CSAETSGHYEQYF. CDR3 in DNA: TGCAGTGCAGAGACTAGCGGACACTACGAGCAGTACTTC.

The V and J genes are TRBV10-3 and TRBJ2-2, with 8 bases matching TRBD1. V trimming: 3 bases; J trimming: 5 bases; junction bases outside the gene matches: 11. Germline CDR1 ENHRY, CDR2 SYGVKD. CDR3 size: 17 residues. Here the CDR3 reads CAISDRGRGLDTGELFF. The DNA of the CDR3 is TGTGCCATCAGTGATCGGGGCAGGGGGCTTGATACCGGGGAGCTGTTTTTT.

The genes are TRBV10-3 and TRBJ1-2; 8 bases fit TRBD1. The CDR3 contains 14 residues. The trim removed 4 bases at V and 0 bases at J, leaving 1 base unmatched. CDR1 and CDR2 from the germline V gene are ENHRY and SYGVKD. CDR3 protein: CAISGTGPNYGYTF. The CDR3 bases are TGTGCCATCAGTGGGACAGGGCCTAACTATGGCTACACCTTC.

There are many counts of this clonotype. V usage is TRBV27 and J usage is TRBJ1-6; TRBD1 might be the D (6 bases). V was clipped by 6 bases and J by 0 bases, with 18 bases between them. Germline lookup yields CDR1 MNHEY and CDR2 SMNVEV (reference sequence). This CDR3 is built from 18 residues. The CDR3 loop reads CASSLRDGTSSYNSPLHF. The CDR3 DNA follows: TGTGCCAGCAGCCTAAGGGACGGGACAAGCTCCTATAATTCACCCCTCCACTTT.

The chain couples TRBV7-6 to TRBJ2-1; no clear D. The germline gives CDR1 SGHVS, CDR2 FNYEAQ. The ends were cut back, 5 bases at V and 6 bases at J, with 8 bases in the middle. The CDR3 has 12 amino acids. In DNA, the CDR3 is TGTGCCAGCAGCCAACAGAGCAATGAGCAGTTCTTC. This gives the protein CASSQQSNEQFF.

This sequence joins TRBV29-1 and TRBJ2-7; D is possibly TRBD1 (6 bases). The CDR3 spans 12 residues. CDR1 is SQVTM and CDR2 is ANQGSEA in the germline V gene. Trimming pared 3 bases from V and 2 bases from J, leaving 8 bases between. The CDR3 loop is CSVEGAAYEQYF. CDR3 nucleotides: TGCAGCGTTGAGGGGGCAGCCTACGAGCAGTACTTC.

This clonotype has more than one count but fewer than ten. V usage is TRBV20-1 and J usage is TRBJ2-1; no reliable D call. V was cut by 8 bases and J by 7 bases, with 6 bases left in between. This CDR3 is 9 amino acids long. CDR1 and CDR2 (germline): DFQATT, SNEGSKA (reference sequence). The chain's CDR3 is CSIGNEQFF. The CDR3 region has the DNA TGCAGTATTGGGAATGAGCAGTTCTTC.

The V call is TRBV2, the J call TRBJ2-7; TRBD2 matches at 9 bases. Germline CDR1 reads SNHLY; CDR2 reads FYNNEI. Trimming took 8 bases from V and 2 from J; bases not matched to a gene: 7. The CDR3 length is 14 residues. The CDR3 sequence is CASHTSGFTYEQYF. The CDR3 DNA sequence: TGTGCCAGCCACACTAGCGGGTTTACCTACGAGCAGTACTTC.

The CDR3 DNA reads TGTGCCAGCAGTTATGATTGGGCCGAGCGGGACGGGGAGCTGTTTTTT. Translating it yields CASSYDWAERDGELFF. This chain links TRBV12-3 or TRBV12-4 with TRBJ2-2, with 7 bases aligning to TRBD2. This CDR3 spans 16 amino acids. The J segment lost 7 bases and the V segment lost 4 bases, leaving 12 bases of the junction unmatched.

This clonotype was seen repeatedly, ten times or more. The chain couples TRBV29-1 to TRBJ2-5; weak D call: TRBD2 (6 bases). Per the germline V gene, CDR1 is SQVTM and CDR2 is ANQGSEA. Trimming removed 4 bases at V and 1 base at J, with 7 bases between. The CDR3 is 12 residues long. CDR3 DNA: TGCAGCGTTGGGGGACTCCAAGAGACCCAGTACTTC. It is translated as CSVGGLQETQYF.

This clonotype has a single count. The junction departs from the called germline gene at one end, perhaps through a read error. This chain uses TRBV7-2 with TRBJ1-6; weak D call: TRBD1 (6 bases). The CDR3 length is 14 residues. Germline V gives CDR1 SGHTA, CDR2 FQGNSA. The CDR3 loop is CASSLGDTNSPLYF. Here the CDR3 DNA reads TGTGCCAGCAGCTTAGGGGACACCAATTCACCCCTCTACTTT.

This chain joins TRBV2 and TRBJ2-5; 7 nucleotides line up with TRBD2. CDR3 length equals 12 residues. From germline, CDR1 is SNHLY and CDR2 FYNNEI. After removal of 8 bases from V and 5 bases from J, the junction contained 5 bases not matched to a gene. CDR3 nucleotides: TGTGCCAGCGCGGGAGAGGGTGAGACCCAGTACTTC. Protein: CASAGEGETQYF.

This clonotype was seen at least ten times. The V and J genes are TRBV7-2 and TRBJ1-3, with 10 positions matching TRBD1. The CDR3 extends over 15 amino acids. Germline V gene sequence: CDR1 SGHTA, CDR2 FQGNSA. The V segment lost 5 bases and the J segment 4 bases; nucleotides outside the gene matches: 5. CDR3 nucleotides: TGTGCCAGCAGCCCGACAGGGGGCGCCGGAAACACCATATATTTT. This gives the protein CASSPTGGAGNTIYF.

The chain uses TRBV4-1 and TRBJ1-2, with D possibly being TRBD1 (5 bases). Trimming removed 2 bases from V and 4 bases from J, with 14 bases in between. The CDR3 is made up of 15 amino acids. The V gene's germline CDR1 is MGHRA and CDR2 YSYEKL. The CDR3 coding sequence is TGCGCCAGCAGCCAACGAGTGGACATCTCCTATGGCTACACCTTC. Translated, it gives CASSQRVDISYGYTF.

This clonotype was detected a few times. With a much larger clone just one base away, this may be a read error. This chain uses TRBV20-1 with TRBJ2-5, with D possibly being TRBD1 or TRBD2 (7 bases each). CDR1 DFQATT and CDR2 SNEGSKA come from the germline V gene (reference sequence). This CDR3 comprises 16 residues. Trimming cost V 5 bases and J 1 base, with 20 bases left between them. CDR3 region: CSAPPTSRGVQETQYF. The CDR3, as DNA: TGCAGTGCTCCCCCGACTAGCAGGGGGGTCCAAGAGACCCAGTACTTC.

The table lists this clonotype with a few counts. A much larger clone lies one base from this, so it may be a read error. This CDR3 reads CASSSGGTGANAGELFF. DNA of the CDR3: TGTGCCAGCAGCTCAGGGGGAACAGGAGCGAACGCCGGGGAGCTGTTTTTT. This rearrangement joins TRBV5-5 to TRBJ2-2; TRBD1 aligns across 7 bases. Germline V gives CDR1 SGHKS, CDR2 YYEKEE (reference sequence). This CDR3 comprises 17 residues.

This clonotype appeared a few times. CDR3 in DNA: TGTGCCGCCCGCGGTAACTACAATGAGCAGTTCTTC. Protein sequence: CAARGNYNEQFF. The chain uses TRBV28 and TRBJ2-1; D gene ambiguous. V lost 11 bases and J lost 3, with 11 bases in between. The CDR3 loop spans 12 amino acids. Germline V gene data show CDR1 as MDHEN and CDR2 as SYDVKM.

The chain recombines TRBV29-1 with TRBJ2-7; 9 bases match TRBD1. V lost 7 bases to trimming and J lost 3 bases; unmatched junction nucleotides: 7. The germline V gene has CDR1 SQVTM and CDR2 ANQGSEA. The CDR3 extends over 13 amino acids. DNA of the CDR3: TGCAGCGCGGAGGGGACAGGGAACTACGAGCAGTACTTC. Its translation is CSAEGTGNYEQYF.

The CDR3 loop reads CSAGDRSNYGYTF. CDR3 nucleotides: TGCAGTGCTGGGGACAGATCTAACTATGGCTACACCTTC. The chain is built from TRBV20-1 and TRBJ1-2; 7 bases line up with TRBD1. The V and J ends lost 5 bases and 0 bases, in that order; junction bases with no gene match: 3. The CDR3 has 13 amino acids. The germline CDR1 and CDR2 sequences are DFQATT and SNEGSKA (reference sequence).

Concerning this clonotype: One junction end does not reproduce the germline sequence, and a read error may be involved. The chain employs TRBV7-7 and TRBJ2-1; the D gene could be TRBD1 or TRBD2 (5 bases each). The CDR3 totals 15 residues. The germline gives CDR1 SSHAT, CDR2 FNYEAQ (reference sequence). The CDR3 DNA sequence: TGTGCTAGCAGTTGGGACGCGAGCTCCTACAATGAGCAGTTCTTC. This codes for CASSWDASSYNEQFF.

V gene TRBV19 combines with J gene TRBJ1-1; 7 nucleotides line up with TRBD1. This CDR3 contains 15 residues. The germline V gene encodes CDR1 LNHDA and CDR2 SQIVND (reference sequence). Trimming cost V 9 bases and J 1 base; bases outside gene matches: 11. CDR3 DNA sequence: TGTGCCAGCCAATTTAGGGGGCTAGGGAACACTGAAGCTTTCTTT. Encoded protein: CASQFRGLGNTEAFF.

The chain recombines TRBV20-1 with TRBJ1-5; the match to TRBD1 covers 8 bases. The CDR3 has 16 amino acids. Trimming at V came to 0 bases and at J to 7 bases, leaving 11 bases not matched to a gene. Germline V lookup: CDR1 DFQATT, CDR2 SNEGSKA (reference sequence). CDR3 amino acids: CSARETGDRGLQPQHF. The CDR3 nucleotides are TGCAGTGCTAGAGAGACAGGTGACAGGGGATTGCAGCCCCAGCATTTT.

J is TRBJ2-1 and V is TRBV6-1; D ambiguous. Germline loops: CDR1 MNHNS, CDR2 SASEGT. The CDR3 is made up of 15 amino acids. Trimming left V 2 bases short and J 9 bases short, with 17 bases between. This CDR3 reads CASSERTGVNTEQFF. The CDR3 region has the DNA TGTGCCAGCAGTGAAAGAACGGGCGTGAACACTGAGCAGTTCTTC.

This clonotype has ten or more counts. CDR3 loop: CASSERGKGDGYTF. For the CDR3, the DNA is TGTGCCAGCAGTGAAAGGGGTAAGGGAGATGGCTACACCTTC. The rearrangement joins TRBV2 to TRBJ1-2, with D perhaps matching TRBD1 (5 bases). V gave up 2 bases and J gave up 6 bases, with 13 bases separating them. There are 14 residues in the CDR3. The germline CDR1 and CDR2 sequences are SNHLY and FYNNEI.

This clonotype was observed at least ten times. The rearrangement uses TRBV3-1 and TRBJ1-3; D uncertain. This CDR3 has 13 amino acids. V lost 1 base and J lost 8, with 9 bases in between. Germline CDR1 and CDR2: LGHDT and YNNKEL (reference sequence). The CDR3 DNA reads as TGTGCCAGCAGCCAAGTAGTTGGTGACACCATATATTTT. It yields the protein CASSQVVGDTIYF.

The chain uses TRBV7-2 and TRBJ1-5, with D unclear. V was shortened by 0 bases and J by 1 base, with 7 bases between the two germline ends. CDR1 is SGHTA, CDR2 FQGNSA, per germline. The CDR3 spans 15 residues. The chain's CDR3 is CASSLAGQSNQPQHF. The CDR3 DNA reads TGTGCCAGCAGCTTAGCAGGGCAGAGCAATCAGCCCCAGCATTTT. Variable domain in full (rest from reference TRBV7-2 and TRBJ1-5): GAGVSQSPSNKVTEKGKDVELRCDPISGHTALYWYRQSLGQGLEFLIYFQGNSAPDKSGLPSDRFSAERTGGSVSTLTIQRTQQEDSAVYLCASSLAGQSNQPQHFGDGTRLSIL.

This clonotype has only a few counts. CDR3 region: CASSLGNGGRNEQFF. The DNA of the CDR3 is TGTGCCAGCAGCTTGGGGAATGGGGGTCGCAATGAGCAGTTCTTC. The rearrangement links TRBV7-9 to TRBJ2-1; the D call may be TRBD1 or TRBD2 (5 bases each). V lost 3 bases and J 6 bases, leaving 15 bases between the germline ends. CDR1 SEHNR and CDR2 FQNEAQ come from the germline V gene (reference sequence). This CDR3 has 15 amino acids.

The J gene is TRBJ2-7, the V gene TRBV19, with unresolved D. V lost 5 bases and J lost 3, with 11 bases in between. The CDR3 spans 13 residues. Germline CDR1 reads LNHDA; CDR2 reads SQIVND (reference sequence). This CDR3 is CASSRGRYYEQYF. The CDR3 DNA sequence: TGTGCCAGTAGTCGCGGACGTTACTACGAGCAGTACTTC.